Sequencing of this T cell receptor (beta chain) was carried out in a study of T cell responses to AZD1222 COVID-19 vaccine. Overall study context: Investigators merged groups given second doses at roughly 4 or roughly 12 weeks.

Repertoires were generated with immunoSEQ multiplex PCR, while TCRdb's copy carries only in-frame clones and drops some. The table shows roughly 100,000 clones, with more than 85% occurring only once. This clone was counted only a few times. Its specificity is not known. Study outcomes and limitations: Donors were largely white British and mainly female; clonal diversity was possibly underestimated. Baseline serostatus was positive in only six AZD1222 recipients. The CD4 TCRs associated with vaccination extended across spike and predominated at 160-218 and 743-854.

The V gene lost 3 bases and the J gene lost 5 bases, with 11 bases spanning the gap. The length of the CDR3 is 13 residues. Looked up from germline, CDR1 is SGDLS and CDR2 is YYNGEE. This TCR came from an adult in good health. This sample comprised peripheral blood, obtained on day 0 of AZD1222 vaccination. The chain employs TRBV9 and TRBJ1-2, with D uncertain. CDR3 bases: TGTGCCAGCAGCGCCTACGGAGCTTATGGCTACACCTTC. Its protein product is CASSAYGAYGYTF.